This T cell receptor (beta chain) appears in the sequencing data of a study of T cell responses to AZD1222 COVID-19 vaccine. Broader study findings: Baseline serostatus was positive in only a handful of AZD1222 recipients. Spike-specific TCR breadth and depth rose after two AZD1222 doses.

In regard to this clone: As yet, its antigen is unknown.

Data came from immunoSEQ multiplex PCR; TCRdb stores just in-frame clones and leaves some out. The sample has 65,000 to 90,000 clones; around nine tenths are singletons. The source material was peripheral blood, sampled 28 days after the second AZD1222 dose. This clonotype originated in an adult who received the AZD1222 COVID-19 vaccine.

CDR3 in amino acids: CASSYRDTQYF. The CDR3 nucleotides read TGTGCCAGCAGTTACCGGGATACGCAGTATTTT. V is TRBV6-2 or TRBV6-3 and J is TRBJ2-3, with unresolved D. Germline CDR1 MNHEY, CDR2 SVGEGT. This CDR3 region has 11 residues. V was cut by 2 bases and J by 6 bases, with 3 bases left in between.